The 9 T cell receptor beta chains given below trace back to one sample, sequenced in a study of beta chain features in type 1 diabetes. As every portion of the isolated RNA was reverse transcribed, the sequencing read expressed TCRB transcripts. Libraries were prepared by immunoSEQ multiplex PCR; TCRdb keeps only in-frame clonotypes and omits some of them. The table includes about 360,000 clones, roughly an eighth detected once. Sequencing was done on a sample of naive CD4+ T cells from blood. The receptors come from a man aged 18 to 30 in good health.

This chain uses TRBV30 with TRBJ2-7; tentative D call: TRBD1 (5 bases). Trimming stripped 2 bases from V and 2 bases from J, with 10 bases between. The length of the CDR3 is 13 residues. CDR1 is GTSNPN, CDR2 SVGIG, per germline (reference sequence). This CDR3 is CAWSRQRTYEQYF. The CDR3 DNA reads as TGTGCCTGGAGTCGACAGCGAACCTACGAGCAGTACTTC.

This clone has more than one count but fewer than ten. The genes are TRBV30 and TRBJ2-7; D perhaps matches TRBD1 (6 bases). The germline V and J ends were trimmed by 6 bases and 2 bases, with 11 bases remaining between them. The CDR3 has 12 residues. The germline gives CDR1 GTSNPN, CDR2 SVGIG (reference sequence). The CDR3 sequence is CACQTGAYEQYF. CDR3 DNA sequence: TGTGCCTGCCAGACAGGAGCCTACGAGCAGTACTTC.

This clone has more than one count but fewer than ten. CDR3 in amino acids: CSVEWGQGAREQYF. The CDR3 region has the DNA TGCAGCGTTGAATGGGGTCAGGGGGCGAGAGAGCAGTACTTC. The genes are TRBV29-1 and TRBJ2-7, with 8 bases matching TRBD1. The J segment lost 7 bases and the V segment lost 2 bases, leaving 10 bases of the junction unmatched. This CDR3 has 14 amino acids. CDR1 and CDR2 from the germline V gene are SQVTM and ANQGSEA.

This clone has just a few counts. The chain couples TRBV7-2 to TRBJ1-2; no clear D gene. V was trimmed by 5 bases and J by 1 base, leaving 11 bases between them. From germline, CDR1 is SGHTA and CDR2 FQGNSA. CDR3 length: 14 amino acids. CDR3 in DNA: TGTGCCAGCAGCCCTTGGGCCAGTAACTATGGCTACACCTTC. Amino acids: CASSPWASNYGYTF. Full variable domain (missing parts from reference TRBV7-2 and TRBJ1-2): GAGVSQSPSNKVTEKGKDVELRCDPISGHTALYWYRQSLGQGLEFLIYFQGNSAPDKSGLPSDRFSAERTGGSVSTLTIQRTQQEDSAVYLCASSPWASNYGYTFGSGTRLTVV.

This clone showed up just once. V usage is TRBV28 and J usage is TRBJ2-3; 8 bases match TRBD1. J gave up 4 bases and V 3 bases, and 6 bases lay outside the gene matches. The germline V gene has CDR1 MDHEN and CDR2 SYDVKM. The CDR3 consists of 15 residues. The CDR3 is CASSFRGTGSDTQYF. The CDR3 DNA is TGTGCCAGCAGTTTCCGAGGGACAGGATCAGATACGCAGTATTTT.

The CDR3 loop is CASSSHTDTQYF. CDR3 nucleotide sequence: TGTGCCAGCAGCTCCCACACAGATACGCAGTATTTT. The rearrangement links TRBV7-2 to TRBJ2-3, with D unresolved. The CDR3 spans 12 residues. CDR1 is SGHTA, CDR2 FQGNSA, per germline. The germline V and J ends were trimmed by 4 bases and 2 bases, with 4 bases remaining between them.

The chain links TRBV29-1 to TRBJ1-2, with D uncertain. The CDR3 loop spans 15 amino acids. Germline CDR1 SQVTM, CDR2 ANQGSEA. V was clipped by 0 bases and J by 8 bases, with 19 bases between them. The CDR3 DNA reads as TGCAGCGTTGAAGATGCCAGGAGGGATTTTCGGGGCTACACCTTC. This sequence encodes CSVEDARRDFRGYTF. Full variable domain (rest looked up from reference TRBV29-1 and TRBJ1-2): SAVISQKPSRDICQRGTSLTIQCQVDSQVTMMFWYRQQPGQSLTLIATANQGSEATYESGFVIDKFPISRPNLTFSTLTVSNMSPEDSSIYLCSVEDARRDFRGYTFGSGTRLTVV.

This chain connects TRBV14 to TRBJ1-1; weak D call: TRBD1 (6 bases). V was shortened by 6 bases and J by 1 base, with 15 bases between the two germline ends. Germline CDR1 SGHDN, CDR2 FVKESK. The CDR3 totals 15 residues. Written as DNA, the CDR3 is TGTGCCAGCAGTCCATACAGGGATCAGAACACTGAAGCTTTCTTT. Protein: CASSPYRDQNTEAFF.

V usage is TRBV6-6 and J usage is TRBJ1-5; D not resolved. This CDR3 spans 16 amino acids. V was cut by 4 bases and J by 2 bases, with 15 bases left in between. From germline, CDR1 is MNHNY and CDR2 SVGAGI (reference sequence). CDR3 coding DNA: TGTGCCAGCAGTTCCGCAACTCCGGCGGGCAATCAGCCCCAGCATTTT. Its translation is CASSSATPAGNQPQHF.